What follows are 18 T cell receptor beta chains derived from one specimen sequenced in a study of Ad26.COV2.S vaccination and SARS-CoV-2 variants. Assay: immunoSEQ multiplex PCR; the TCRdb copy retains only in-frame clones and omits some. In the table there are 400,000 or so clones, 70% to 90% of which are singletons. As for treatment: around 19 received Ad26.COV2.S at low or high dose, single or two shots; five or six received placebo; per-sample allocation not given. At day 63 after the first vaccine or placebo injection, samples were drawn. The starting material was peripheral blood, obtained in a trial of Ad26.COV2.S vaccine versus placebo. The receptors originated from a person aged 18 to 65 who received the Ad26.COV2.S COVID-19 vaccine or a placebo.

J is TRBJ1-2 and V is TRBV12-3 or TRBV12-4; no clear D gene. V dropped 7 bases and J dropped 4 bases, with 10 bases sitting between them. The CDR3 length is 12 residues. The CDR3 loop is CASTGGSYGYTF. The CDR3 DNA reads as TGTGCCAGCACTGGAGGATCCTATGGCTACACCTTC.

The CDR3 protein is CAWSVPPPPVTRENTEAFF. The CDR3 DNA reads as TGTGCCTGGAGTGTACCCCCCCCACCCGTTACTAGGGAGAACACTGAAGCTTTCTTT. The chain uses TRBV30 and TRBJ1-1, with unresolved D. Germline values: CDR1 GTSNPN, CDR2 SVGIG (reference sequence). The V and J ends lost 0 bases and 1 base respectively, with 24 bases between them. This CDR3 contains 19 residues.

The rearrangement links TRBV18 to TRBJ1-4; TRBD1 aligns across 11 bases. J gave up 8 bases and V 3 bases, and 14 bases lay outside the gene matches. This CDR3 comprises 18 residues. In germline, CDR1 is KGHSH, CDR2 LQKENI. CDR3 coding DNA: TGTGCCAGCTCACCTTTGGGACAGGGGGTCTCGGCGAGGGAAAAACTGTTTTTT. Protein product: CASSPLGQGVSAREKLFF.

The gene calls are TRBV7-9 and TRBJ1-1; D may be TRBD1 (5 bases). Germline-derived CDR1 and CDR2 are SEHNR and FQNEAQ (reference sequence). The CDR3 is made up of 15 amino acids. The V gene lost 2 bases and the J gene lost 1 base, with 11 bases spanning the gap. The CDR3 DNA reads as TGTGCCAGCAGCTTATGGGGACGGAGGAACACTGAAGCTTTCTTT. Protein: CASSLWGRRNTEAFF.

The J gene is TRBJ2-5, the V gene TRBV3-1 (or the pseudogene TRBV3-2); D may correspond to TRBD1 or TRBD2 (7 bases each). Germline values: CDR1 LGHDT, CDR2 YNNKEL (reference sequence). V was clipped by 6 bases and J by 5 bases, with 13 bases between them. The CDR3 has 13 residues. In DNA form, the CDR3 reads TGTGCCAGCAGTGTCAGGGGGGGTGAGACCCAGTACTTC. Translated: CASSVRGGETQYF.

This sequence joins TRBV19 and TRBJ1-1, with 7 positions matching TRBD1. Germline V gene sequence: CDR1 LNHDA, CDR2 SQIVND (reference sequence). The junction had 12 bases not matched to a gene; V was cut back by 5 bases and J by 0 bases. CDR3 length: 17 residues. The CDR3 spells CASSEGTVLLLNTEAFF. For the CDR3, the DNA is TGTGCCAGTAGTGAAGGGACAGTTTTACTCCTGAACACTGAAGCTTTCTTT.

J is TRBJ1-5 and V is TRBV24-1, with TRBD1 as a possible D gene (6 bases). The V gene's germline CDR1 is KGHDR and CDR2 SFDVKD. V was shortened by 7 bases and J by 2 bases, with 11 bases between the two germline ends. The CDR3 runs to 14 residues. The CDR3: CATSPDRRNQPQHF. The CDR3 DNA sequence: TGTGCCACCAGCCCTGACAGGCGCAATCAGCCCCAGCATTTT.

A note on this clone: Other nucleotide sequences from this sample produce the same CDR3. V is TRBV5-1 and J is TRBJ1-1; possible D gene TRBD1, 5 bases. The CDR3 sequence is 14 residues long. V lost 3 bases and J lost 1, with 10 bases in between. In germline, CDR1 is SGHRS, CDR2 YFSETQ. CDR3 sequence (DNA): TGCGCCAGCAGCTCTCAGGGAGGGAACACTGAAGCTTTCTTT. Translating it yields CASSSQGGNTEAFF. The full variable domain, in which reference TRBV5-1 and TRBJ1-1 provide the parts outside the CDR3, is KAGVTQTPRYLIKTRGQQVTLSCSPISGHRSVSWYQQTPGQGLQFLFEYFSETQRNKGNFPGRFSGRQFSNSRSEMNVSTLELGDSALYLCASSSQGGNTEAFFGQGTRLTVV.

The chain is built from TRBV7-6 and TRBJ2-7; no clear D. The CDR3 loop spans 15 amino acids. The ends were cut back, 1 base at V and 0 bases at J, with 10 bases in the middle. Germline V gene lookup returns CDR1 SGHVS and CDR2 FNYEAQ. CDR3 in amino acids: CASSLEHLSSYEQYF. CDR3 nucleotide sequence: TGTGCCAGCAGCTTAGAGCATCTGAGCTCCTACGAGCAGTACTTC.

The chain carries TRBV19 and TRBJ2-2; no reliable D call. The germline gives CDR1 LNHDA, CDR2 SQIVND (reference sequence). The CDR3 is 14 residues long. V lost 3 bases to trimming and J lost 0 bases, with 5 bases between them. CDR3 bases: TGTGCCAGTAGTATCAACGCGAACACCGGGGAGCTGTTTTTT. Translation gives CASSINANTGELFF.

The chain recombines TRBV30 with TRBJ1-1; D possibly corresponds to TRBD1 (5 bases). Looked up from germline, CDR1 is GTSNPN and CDR2 is SVGIG (reference sequence). CDR3 length: 16 residues. V was clipped by 3 bases and J by 2 bases, with 19 bases between them. The DNA of the CDR3 is TGTGCCTGGAGCATTTCAGGGCGTAAGGGTAACACTGAAGCTTTCTTT. Translation gives CAWSISGRKGNTEAFF.

The chain combines TRBV4-2 with TRBJ1-4; D gene unclear. Trimming shortened V by 0 bases and J by 8 bases, and 10 bases separated the two germline ends. The CDR3 spans 14 residues. Germline lookup yields CDR1 LGHNA and CDR2 YNFKEQ. The CDR3 DNA follows: TGTGCCAGCAGCCAAGATGTACAAAGAGAAAAACTGTTTTTT. This translates into CASSQDVQREKLFF.

The CDR3 spells CASSLRTGERMSPLHF. CDR3 sequence (DNA): TGTGCCAGCAGCCTCCGGACAGGGGAAAGGATGTCACCCCTCCACTTT. V and J are TRBV7-6 and TRBJ1-6; 9 bases are shared with TRBD1. Losses at the gene ends were 5 bases for V and 10 bases for J; bases not matched to a gene: 12. From germline, CDR1 is SGHVS and CDR2 FNYEAQ. CDR3 size: 16 residues.

This clone was seen only once. The J gene is TRBJ2-7, the V gene TRBV11-2; possibly TRBD2 for D (7 bases). The germline V gene has CDR1 SGHAT and CDR2 FQNNGV. The CDR3 consists of 16 residues. V lost 0 bases to trimming and J lost 3 bases, with 15 bases between them. The CDR3 coding sequence is TGTGCCAGCAGCTTAGACGGGGAGGGGGTTTACTACGAGCAGTACTTC. Protein: CASSLDGEGVYYEQYF.

The chain joins TRBV7-2 to TRBJ1-1, with 9 bases fitting TRBD1. V shed 5 bases, J shed 3 bases, and the junction held 4 bases outside the gene matches. The CDR3 totals 14 residues. Per germline, CDR1 SGHTA and CDR2 FQGNSA. CDR3 loop: CASSQDRGYTEAFF. For the CDR3, the DNA is TGTGCCAGCAGCCAGGACAGGGGATACACTGAAGCTTTCTTT.

The V call is TRBV4-1, the J call TRBJ2-3; D might be TRBD2 (5 bases). Germline CDR1 is MGHRA and CDR2 is YSYEKL. CDR3 length: 15 residues. The V end was cut by 0 bases, the J end by 5 bases, with 12 bases between. The CDR3 loop reads CASSQDGSGRDTQYF. For the CDR3, the DNA is TGCGCCAGCAGCCAAGATGGGTCGGGGAGAGATACGCAGTATTTT.

The count of this clone is one. The identical CDR3 is also encoded by other nucleotide sequences in the sample. The rearrangement joins TRBV11-2 to TRBJ1-2, with D unresolved. In germline, CDR1 is SGHAT, CDR2 FQNNGV. This CDR3 contains 12 residues. V was pared by 1 base and J by 8 bases, with 8 bases between. The chain's CDR3 is CASSLGVGGYTF. CDR3 bases: TGTGCCAGCAGCTTAGGGGTCGGGGGCTACACCTTC.

The chain recombines TRBV6-5 with TRBJ1-1; a weak D match, TRBD1 (6 bases). Trimming cost V 2 bases and J 1 base, with 11 bases left between them. Germline V lookup: CDR1 MNHEY, CDR2 SVGAGI. CDR3 length: 15 residues. CDR3 protein: CASSYRGERNTEAFF. CDR3 nucleotides: TGTGCCAGCAGTTACAGGGGGGAGCGGAACACTGAAGCTTTCTTT.